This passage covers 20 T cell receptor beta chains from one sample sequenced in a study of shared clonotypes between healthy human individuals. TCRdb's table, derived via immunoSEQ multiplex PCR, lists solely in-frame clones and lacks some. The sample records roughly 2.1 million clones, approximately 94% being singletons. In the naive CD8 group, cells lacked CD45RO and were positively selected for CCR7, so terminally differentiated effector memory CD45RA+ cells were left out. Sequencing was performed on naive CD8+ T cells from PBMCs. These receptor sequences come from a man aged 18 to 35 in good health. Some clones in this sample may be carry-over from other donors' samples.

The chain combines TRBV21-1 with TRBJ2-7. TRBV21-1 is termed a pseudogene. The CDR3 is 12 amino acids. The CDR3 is CASSRGVHEQYF. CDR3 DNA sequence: TGTGCCAGCAGCAGGGGTGTCCACGAGCAGTACTTC.

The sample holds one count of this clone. The CDR3 bases are TGTGCCAGCAGTGAAAAAGGGAGATTGAACACCGGGGAGCTGTTTTTT. Amino acid sequence: CASSEKGRLNTGELFF. The J gene is TRBJ2-2, the V gene TRBV6-1; TRBD2 might be the D (5 bases). Between the trimmed V and J ends, which lost 2 bases and 1 base, there was a span of 11 bases. The germline CDR1 and CDR2 sequences are MNHNS and SASEGT. This CDR3 spans 16 amino acids.

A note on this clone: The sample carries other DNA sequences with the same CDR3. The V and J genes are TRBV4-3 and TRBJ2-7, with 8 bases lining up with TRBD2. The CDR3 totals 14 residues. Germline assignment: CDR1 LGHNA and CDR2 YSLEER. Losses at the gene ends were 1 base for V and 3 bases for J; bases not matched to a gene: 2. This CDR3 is CASSQGLAGYEQYF. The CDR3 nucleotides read TGCGCCAGCAGCCAAGGTCTAGCGGGCTACGAGCAGTACTTC.

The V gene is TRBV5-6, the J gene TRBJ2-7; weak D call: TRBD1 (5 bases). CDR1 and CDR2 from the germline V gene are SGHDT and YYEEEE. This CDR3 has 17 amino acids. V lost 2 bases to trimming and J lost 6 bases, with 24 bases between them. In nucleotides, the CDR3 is TGTGCCAGCAGCTTTTGGTTGGGCGACCCATTGGGGCTCGAGCAGTACTTC. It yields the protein CASSFWLGDPLGLEQYF.

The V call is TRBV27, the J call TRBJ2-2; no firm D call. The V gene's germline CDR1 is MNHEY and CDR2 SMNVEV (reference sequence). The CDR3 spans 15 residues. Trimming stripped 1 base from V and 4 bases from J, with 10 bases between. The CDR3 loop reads CASSLYRFGTGELFF. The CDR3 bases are TGTGCCAGCAGTTTATACCGGTTCGGCACCGGGGAGCTGTTTTTT.

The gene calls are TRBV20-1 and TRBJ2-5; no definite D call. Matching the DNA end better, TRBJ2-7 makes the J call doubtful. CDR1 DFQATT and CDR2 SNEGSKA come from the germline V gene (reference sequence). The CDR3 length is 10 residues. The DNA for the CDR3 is TGCAGTGCTAGCCACTACGAGCAGTACTTC. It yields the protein CSASHYEQYF.

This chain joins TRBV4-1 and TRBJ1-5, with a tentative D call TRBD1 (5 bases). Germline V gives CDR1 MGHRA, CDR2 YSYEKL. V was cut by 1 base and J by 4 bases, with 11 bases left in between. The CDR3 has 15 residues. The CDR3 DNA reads TGCGCCAGCAGCCAAGCCGGGGCTGTAAATCAGCCCCAGCATTTT. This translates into CASSQAGAVNQPQHF.

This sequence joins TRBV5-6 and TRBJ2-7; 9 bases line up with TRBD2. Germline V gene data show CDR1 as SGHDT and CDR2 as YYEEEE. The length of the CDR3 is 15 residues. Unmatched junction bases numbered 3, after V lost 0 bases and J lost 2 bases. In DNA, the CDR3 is TGTGCCAGCAGCTTGGCCGGCGGGAGGGCCTACGAGCAGTACTTC. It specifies CASSLAGGRAYEQYF.

DNA of the CDR3: TGTGCCAGCAGTTACGTTGGGGTTGGGGACACTGAAGCTTTCTTT. Its protein is CASSYVGVGDTEAFF. The chain couples TRBV6-5 to TRBJ1-1, with D uncertain. V was clipped by 2 bases and J by 3 bases, with 13 bases between them. There are 15 residues in the CDR3. From germline, CDR1 is MNHEY and CDR2 SVGAGI.

The CDR3 nucleotides are TGTGCCAGCAGTTTGGCAGAAACCTCTGGAAACACCATATATTTT. Translating gives CASSLAETSGNTIYF. The rearrangement links TRBV28 to TRBJ1-3; D remains ambiguous. There are 15 residues in the CDR3. Germline CDR1 is MDHEN and CDR2 is SYDVKM. Trimming pared 3 bases from V and 0 bases from J, leaving 9 bases between.

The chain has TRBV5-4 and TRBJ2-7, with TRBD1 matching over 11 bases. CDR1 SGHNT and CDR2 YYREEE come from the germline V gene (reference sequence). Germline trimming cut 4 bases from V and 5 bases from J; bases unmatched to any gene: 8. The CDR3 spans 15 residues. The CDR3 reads CASSPRDRGMDEQYF. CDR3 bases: TGTGCCAGCAGCCCCCGGGACAGGGGGATGGACGAGCAGTACTTC.

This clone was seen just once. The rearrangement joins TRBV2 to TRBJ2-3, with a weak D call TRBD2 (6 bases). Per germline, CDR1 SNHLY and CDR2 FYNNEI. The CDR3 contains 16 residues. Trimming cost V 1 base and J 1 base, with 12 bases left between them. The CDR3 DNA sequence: TGTGCCAGCAGTGAAGTGATTCCTAGCGGCACAGATACGCAGTATTTT. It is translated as CASSEVIPSGTDTQYF.

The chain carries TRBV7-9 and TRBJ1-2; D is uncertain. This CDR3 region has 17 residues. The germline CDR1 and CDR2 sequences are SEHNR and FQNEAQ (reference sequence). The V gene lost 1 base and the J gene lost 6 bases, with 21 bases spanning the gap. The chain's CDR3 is CASSLEAPETGPDGYTF. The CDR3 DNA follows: TGTGCCAGCAGCTTAGAGGCCCCCGAGACCGGCCCCGATGGCTACACCTTC.

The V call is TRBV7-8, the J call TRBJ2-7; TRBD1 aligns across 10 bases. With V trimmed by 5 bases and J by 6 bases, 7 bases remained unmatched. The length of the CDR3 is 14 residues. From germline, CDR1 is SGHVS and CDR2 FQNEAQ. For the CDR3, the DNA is TGTGCCAGCAGCCTATACGGGACAGGGGCCGAGCAGTACTTC. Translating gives CASSLYGTGAEQYF.

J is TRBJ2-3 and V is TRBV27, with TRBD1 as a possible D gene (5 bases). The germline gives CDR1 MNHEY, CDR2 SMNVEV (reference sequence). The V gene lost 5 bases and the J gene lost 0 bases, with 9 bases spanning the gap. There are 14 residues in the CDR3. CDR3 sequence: CASSVGASTDTQYF. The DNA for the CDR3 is TGTGCCAGCAGTGTAGGGGCTAGCACAGATACGCAGTATTTT.

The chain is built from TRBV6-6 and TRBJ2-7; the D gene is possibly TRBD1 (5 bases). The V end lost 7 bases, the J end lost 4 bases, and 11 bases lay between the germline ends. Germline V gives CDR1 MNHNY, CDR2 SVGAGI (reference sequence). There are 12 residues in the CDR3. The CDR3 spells CASTPDRYEQYF. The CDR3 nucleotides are TGTGCCAGCACCCCCGACAGATACGAGCAGTACTTC.

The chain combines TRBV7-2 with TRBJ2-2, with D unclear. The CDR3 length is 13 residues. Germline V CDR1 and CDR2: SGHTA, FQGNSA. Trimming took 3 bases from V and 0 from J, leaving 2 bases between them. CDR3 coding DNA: TGTGCCAGCAGCTTTACGAACACCGGGGAGCTGTTTTTT. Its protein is CASSFTNTGELFF. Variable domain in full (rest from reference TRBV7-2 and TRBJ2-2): GAGVSQSPSNKVTEKGKDVELRCDPISGHTALYWYRQSLGQGLEFLIYFQGNSAPDKSGLPSDRFSAERTGGSVSTLTIQRTQQEDSAVYLCASSFTNTGELFFGEGSRLTVL.

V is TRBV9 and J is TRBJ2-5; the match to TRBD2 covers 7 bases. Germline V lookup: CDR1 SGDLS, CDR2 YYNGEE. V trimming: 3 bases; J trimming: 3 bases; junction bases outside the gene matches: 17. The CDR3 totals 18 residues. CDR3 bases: TGTGCCAGCAGCGAGCCCCAATCTAGCGGCGACCACGAAGAGACCCAGTACTTC. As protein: CASSEPQSSGDHEETQYF.

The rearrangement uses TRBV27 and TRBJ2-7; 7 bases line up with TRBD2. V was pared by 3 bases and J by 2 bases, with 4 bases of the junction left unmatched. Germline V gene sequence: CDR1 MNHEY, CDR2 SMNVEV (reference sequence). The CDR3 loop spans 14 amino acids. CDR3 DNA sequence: TGTGCCAGCAGTTTTGTCGGGACTACCTACGAGCAGTACTTC. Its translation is CASSFVGTTYEQYF.

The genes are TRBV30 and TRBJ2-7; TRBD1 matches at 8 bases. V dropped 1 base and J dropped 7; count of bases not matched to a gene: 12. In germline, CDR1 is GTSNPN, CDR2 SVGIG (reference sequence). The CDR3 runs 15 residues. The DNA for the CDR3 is TGTGCCTGGAGTGAATATCACAGGGGGATTTTGGAGCAGTACTTC. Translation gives CAWSEYHRGILEQYF.